This T cell receptor beta chain was documented in a study of OX40 agonist ivuxolimab in advanced cancers. Looking at the study overall: Patients received ivuxolimab, an intravenous treatment, every 2 weeks at 0.01 to 10 mg/kg. Prior therapy, whether anti-PD-1, anti-PD-L1 or anti-CTLA-4, was allowed, and about 39% had some.

Study conclusions and caveats: The study found among the lowest clonal expansion in partial responders at 0.1-3.0 mg/kg. CD4+ and CD8+ blood T cells expanded clonally by week 6 at 0.1 to 3.0 mg/kg.

Regarding this clone: Its antigen is undetermined.

Libraries were prepared by immunoSEQ multiplex PCR; TCRdb keeps only in-frame clonotypes and omits some of them. In the table there are roughly 92,000 clones, 87% of which are singletons. CDR3 size: 11 residues. Germline V lookup: CDR1 MDHEN, CDR2 SYDVKM. V gave up 2 bases and J gave up 11 bases; unmatched junction bases: 2. This clonotype originated in an adult with an advanced solid tumor such as melanoma, head and neck, liver or kidney cancer. Sequences were derived from CD4+ or CD8+ T cells sorted from blood, sampled in a trial of the OX40 agonist ivuxolimab. This chain links TRBV28 with TRBJ1-1, with TRBD1 identical over 7 bases. The chain's CDR3 is CASSLEGAAFF. CDR3 bases: TGTGCCAGCAGTTTAGAGGGGGCCGCTTTCTTT.